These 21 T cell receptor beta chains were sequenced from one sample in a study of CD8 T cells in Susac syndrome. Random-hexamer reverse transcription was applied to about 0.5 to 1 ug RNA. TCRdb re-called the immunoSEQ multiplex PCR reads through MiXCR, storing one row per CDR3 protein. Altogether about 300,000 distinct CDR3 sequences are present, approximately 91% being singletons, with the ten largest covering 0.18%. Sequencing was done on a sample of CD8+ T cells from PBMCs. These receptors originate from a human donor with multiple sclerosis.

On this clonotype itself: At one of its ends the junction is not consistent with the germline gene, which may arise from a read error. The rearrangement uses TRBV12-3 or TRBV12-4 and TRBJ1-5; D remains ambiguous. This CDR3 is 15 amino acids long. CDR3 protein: CASSLDGYSNQPQHF. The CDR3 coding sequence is TGTGCCAGCAGCTTAGACGGATATAGCAATCAGCCCCAGCATTTT.

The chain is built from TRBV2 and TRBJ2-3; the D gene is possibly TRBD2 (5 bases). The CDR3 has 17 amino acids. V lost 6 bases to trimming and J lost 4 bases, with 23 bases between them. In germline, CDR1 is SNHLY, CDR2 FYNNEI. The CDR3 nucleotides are TGTGCCAGCAGGCCGGTCCTGGCTAGCATGATTCCAGATACGCAGTATTTT. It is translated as CASRPVLASMIPDTQYF.

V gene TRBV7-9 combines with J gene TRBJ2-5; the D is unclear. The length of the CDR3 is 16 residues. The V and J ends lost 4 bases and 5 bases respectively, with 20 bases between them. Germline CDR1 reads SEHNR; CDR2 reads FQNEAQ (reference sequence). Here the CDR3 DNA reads TGTGCCAGCAGCTCCCGCCAAGGATATGAAAGGGAGACCCAGTACTTC. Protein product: CASSSRQGYERETQYF.

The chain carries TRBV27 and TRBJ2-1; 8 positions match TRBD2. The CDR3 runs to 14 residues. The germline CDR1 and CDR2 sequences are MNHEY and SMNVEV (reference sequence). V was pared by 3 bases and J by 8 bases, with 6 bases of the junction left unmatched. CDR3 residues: CASSFRGLVDEQFF. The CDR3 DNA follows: TGTGCCAGCAGTTTCAGGGGACTAGTCGATGAGCAGTTCTTC.

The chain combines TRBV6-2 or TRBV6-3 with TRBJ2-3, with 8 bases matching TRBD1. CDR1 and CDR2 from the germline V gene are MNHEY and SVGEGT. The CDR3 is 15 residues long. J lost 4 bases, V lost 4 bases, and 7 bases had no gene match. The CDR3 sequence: CASSFTGGFADTQYF. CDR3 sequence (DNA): TGTGCCAGCAGTTTCACAGGGGGTTTCGCAGATACGCAGTATTTT.

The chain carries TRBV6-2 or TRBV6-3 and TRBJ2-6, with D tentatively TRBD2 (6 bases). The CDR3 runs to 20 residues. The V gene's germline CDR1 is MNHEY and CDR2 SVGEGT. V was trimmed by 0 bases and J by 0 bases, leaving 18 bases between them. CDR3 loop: CASSYSIGLAESSGANVLTF. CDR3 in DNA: TGTGCCAGCAGTTACTCGATAGGGTTAGCGGAGAGCTCTGGGGCCAACGTCCTGACTTTC.

The CDR3 coding sequence is TGCAGTGCTCGCACAGGGGTCGTCACTGAAGCTTTCTTT. It is translated as CSARTGVVTEAFF. The V call is TRBV20-1, the J call TRBJ1-1, with TRBD1 matching 7 bases. Trimming at V came to 5 bases and at J to 4 bases, leaving 7 bases not matched to a gene. CDR3 length equals 13 residues. Germline CDR1 and CDR2: DFQATT and SNEGSKA (reference sequence).

CDR3 protein: CASRETSDLQETQYF. CDR3 DNA sequence: TGTGCCAGCAGAGAAACTAGCGACCTACAAGAGACCCAGTACTTC. The chain joins TRBV7-6 to TRBJ2-5; 7 positions match TRBD2. CDR1 and CDR2 from the germline V gene are SGHVS and FNYEAQ. After removal of 6 bases from V and 2 bases from J, the junction contained 9 bases not matched to a gene. This CDR3 has 15 amino acids.

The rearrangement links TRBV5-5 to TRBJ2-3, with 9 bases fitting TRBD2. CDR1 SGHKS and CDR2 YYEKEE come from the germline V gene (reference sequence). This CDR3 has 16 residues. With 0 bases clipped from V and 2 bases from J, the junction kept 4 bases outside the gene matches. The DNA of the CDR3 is TGTGCCAGCAGCTTGGATAGCGGGGGTATCACAGATACGCAGTATTTT. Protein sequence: CASSLDSGGITDTQYF.

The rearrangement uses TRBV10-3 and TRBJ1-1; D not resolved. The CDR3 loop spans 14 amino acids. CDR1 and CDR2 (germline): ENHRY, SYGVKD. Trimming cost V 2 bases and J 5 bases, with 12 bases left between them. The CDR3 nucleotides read TGTGCCATCAGTGAGGGCAGCGCTCGGACTGAAGCTTTCTTT. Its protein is CAISEGSARTEAFF.

This CDR3 reads CATSREGGQILLRRYGYTF. The CDR3 DNA reads TGTGCCACCAGCAGAGAGGGCGGGCAAATCCTTCTTCGGCGCTATGGCTACACCTTC. The genes are TRBV15 and TRBJ1-2; no clear D gene. V was pared by 0 bases and J by 4 bases, with 24 bases between. The CDR3 runs to 19 residues. Germline V CDR1 and CDR2: LNHNV, YYDKDF (reference sequence).

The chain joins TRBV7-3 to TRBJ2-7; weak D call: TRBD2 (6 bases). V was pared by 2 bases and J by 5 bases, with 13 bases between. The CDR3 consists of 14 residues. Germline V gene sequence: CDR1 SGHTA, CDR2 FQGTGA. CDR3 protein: CASSLLGEANEQYF. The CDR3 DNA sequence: TGTGCCAGCAGCTTACTGGGGGAGGCCAACGAGCAGTACTTC.

In DNA form, the CDR3 reads TGTGCCAGCAACAGGGTCACTGAAGCTTTCTTT. This translates into CASNRVTEAFF. The chain has TRBV28 and TRBJ1-1; D is possibly TRBD1 (6 bases). The V end was cut by 7 bases, the J end by 4 bases, with 7 bases between. CDR3 length: 11 residues. Germline-derived CDR1 and CDR2 are MDHEN and SYDVKM.

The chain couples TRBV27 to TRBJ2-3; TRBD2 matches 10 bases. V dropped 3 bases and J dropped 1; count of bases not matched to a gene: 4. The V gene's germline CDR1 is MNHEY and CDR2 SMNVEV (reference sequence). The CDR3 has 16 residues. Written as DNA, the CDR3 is TGTGCCAGCAGTTTTTTTCTAGCGGGGGGCACAGATACGCAGTATTTT. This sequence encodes CASSFFLAGGTDTQYF.

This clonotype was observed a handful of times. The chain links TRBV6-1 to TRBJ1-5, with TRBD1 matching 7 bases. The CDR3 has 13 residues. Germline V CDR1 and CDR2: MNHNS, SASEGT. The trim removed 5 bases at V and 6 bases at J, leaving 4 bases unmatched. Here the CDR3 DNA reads TGTGCCAGCAGTCGACAGGGACCTCAGCCCCAGCATTTT. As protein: CASSRQGPQPQHF.

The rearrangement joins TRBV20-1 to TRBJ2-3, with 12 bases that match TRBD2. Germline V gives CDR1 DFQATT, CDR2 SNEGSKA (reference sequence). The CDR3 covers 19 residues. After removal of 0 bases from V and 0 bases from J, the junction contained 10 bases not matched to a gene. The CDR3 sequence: CSARDLAGGPGSSTDTQYF. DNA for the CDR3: TGCAGTGCTAGAGATCTAGCGGGAGGGCCTGGGAGTAGCACAGATACGCAGTATTTT.

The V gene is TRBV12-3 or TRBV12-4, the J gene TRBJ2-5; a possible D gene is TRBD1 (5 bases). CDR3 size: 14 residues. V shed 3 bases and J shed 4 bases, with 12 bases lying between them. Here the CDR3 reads CASSFQGSGETQYF. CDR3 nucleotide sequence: TGTGCCAGCAGTTTCCAGGGCTCGGGAGAGACCCAGTACTTC.

The CDR3 protein is CASSFSSSGEQYF. DNA of the CDR3: TGTGCCAGCAGTTTCTCGAGTTCTGGGGAGCAGTACTTC. The chain carries TRBV27 and TRBJ2-7; the D is unclear. Germline lookup yields CDR1 MNHEY and CDR2 SMNVEV (reference sequence). The CDR3 has 13 amino acids. Trimming took 3 bases from V and 7 from J, leaving 13 bases between them.

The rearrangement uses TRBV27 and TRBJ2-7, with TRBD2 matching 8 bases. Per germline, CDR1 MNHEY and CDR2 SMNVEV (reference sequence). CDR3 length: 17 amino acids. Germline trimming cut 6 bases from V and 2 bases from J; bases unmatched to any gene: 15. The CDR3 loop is CASSYSALAGLPYEQYF. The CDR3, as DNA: TGTGCCAGCAGCTACTCCGCCCTAGCGGGTCTTCCCTACGAGCAGTACTTC.

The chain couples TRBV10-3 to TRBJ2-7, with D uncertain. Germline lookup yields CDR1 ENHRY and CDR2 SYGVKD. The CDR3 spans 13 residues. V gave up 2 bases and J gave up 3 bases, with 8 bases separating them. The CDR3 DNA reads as TGTGCCATCAGTGAGATTAAGGGCTACGAGCAGTACTTC. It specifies CAISEIKGYEQYF.

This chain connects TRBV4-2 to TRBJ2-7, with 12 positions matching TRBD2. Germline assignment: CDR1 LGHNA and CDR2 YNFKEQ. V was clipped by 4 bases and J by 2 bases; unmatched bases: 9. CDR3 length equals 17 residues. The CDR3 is CASSPWSLAGGAYEQYF. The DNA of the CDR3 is TGTGCCAGCAGCCCTTGGTCGCTAGCGGGGGGGGCCTACGAGCAGTACTTC.